This T cell receptor (beta chain) was sequenced for a study of graft-versus-host responses after intestinal transplantation. Sequencing used immunoSEQ multiplex PCR; TCRdb keeps in-frame clones, though not all of them. The data hold approximately 71,000 clones, with about 89% observed a single time. About this clone: Its antigen is not known.

Trimming took 2 bases from V and 8 from J, leaving 22 bases between them. Germline loops: CDR1 MNHEY, CDR2 SMNVEV (reference sequence). The CDR3 is 17 amino acids. The chain recombines TRBV27 with TRBJ2-1; D is perhaps TRBD2 (8 bases). This material consisted of unstimulated CD8+ T cells sorted from spleen or lymph node cells, taken before intestinal transplant. The clonotype originates from a human donor who received an intestinal transplant. The CDR3 nucleotides are TGTGCCAGCAGTTTAACCCCACTACAGGGGACTAGGGATGAGCAGTTCTTC. Amino acids: CASSLTPLQGTRDEQFF.